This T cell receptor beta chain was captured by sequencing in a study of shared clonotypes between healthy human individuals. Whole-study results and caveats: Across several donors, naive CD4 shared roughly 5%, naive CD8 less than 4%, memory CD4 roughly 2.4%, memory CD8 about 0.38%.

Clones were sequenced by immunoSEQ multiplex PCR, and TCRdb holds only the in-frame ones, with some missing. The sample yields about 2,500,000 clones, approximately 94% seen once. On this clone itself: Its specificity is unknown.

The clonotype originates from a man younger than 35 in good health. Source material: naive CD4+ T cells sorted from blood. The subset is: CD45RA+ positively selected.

CDR3 nucleotides: TGCAGCGTTGAAGCCCCGGGGCCCCAATCCTACGAGCAGTACTTC. Translation gives CSVEAPGPQSYEQYF. The J gene is TRBJ2-7, the V gene TRBV29-1, with D tentatively TRBD1 or TRBD2 (5 bases each). Germline V CDR1 and CDR2: SQVTM, ANQGSEA. V dropped 1 base and J dropped 1 base, with 14 bases sitting between them. CDR3 length: 15 residues.